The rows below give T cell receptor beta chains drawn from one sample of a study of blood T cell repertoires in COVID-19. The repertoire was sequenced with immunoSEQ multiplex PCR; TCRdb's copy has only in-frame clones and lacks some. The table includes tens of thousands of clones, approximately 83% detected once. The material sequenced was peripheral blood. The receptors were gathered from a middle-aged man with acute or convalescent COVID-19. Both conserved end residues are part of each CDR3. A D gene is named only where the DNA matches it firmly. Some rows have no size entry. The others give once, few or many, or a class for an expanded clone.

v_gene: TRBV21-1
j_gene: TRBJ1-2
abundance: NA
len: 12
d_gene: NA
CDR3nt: TGTGCCTCCTCGGGAGTTTTTGGCGGCTACACCTTC
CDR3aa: CASSGVFGGYTF

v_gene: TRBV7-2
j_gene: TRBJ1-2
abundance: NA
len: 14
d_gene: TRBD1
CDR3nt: TGTGCCAGCAGCCCAGGGACAGCGCTCTATGGCTACACCTTC
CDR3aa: CASSPGTALYGYTF

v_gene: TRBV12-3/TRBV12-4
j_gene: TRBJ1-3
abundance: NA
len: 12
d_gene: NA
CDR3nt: TGTGCCAGCAGTTTTCAGGGTAACACCATATATTTT
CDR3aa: CASSFQGNTIYF

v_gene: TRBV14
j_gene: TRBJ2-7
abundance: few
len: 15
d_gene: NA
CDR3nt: TGTGCCAGCAGCCAGAGGGATTCGGCTCAAGGGGAGCAGTACTTC
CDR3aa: CASSQRDSAQGEQYF

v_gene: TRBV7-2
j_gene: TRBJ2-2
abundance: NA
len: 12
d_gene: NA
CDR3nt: TGTGCCAGCAGCACTTCAACCGGGGAGCTGTTTTTT
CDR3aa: CASSTSTGELFF

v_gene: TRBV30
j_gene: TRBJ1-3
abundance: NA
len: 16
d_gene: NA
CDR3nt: TGTGCCTGGAGTGTACGGGGCACAGGGTCTGGAAACACCATATATTTT
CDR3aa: CAWSVRGTGSGNTIYF

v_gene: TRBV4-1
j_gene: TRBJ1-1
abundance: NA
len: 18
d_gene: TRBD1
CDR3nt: TGCGCCAGCAGCCAAGCTTTTTTGACAGGGGGCGAAAACACTGAAGCTTTCTTT
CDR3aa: CASSQAFLTGGENTEAFF

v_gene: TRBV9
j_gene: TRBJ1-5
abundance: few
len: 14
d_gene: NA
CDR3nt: TGTGCCAGCAGCGCGACAGGTCTCAATCAGCCCCAGCATTTT
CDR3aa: CASSATGLNQPQHF

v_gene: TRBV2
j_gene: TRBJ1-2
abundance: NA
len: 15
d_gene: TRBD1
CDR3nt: TGTGCCAGCAGTGAAGCGTTCCAGGGGGCAGGAGGCTACACCTTC
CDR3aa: CASSEAFQGAGGYTF

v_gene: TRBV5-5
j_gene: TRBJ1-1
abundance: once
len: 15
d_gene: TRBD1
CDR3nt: TGTGCCAGCAGCTTTTATGGGACAGTGAACACTGAAGCTTTCTTT
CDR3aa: CASSFYGTVNTEAFF

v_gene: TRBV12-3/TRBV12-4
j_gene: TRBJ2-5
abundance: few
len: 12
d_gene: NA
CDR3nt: TGTGCCAGCAGTTTGGAGAAAGAGACCCAGTACTTC
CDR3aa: CASSLEKETQYF

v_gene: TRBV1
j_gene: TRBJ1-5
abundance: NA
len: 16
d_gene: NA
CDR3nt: TGCACCAGCAGCCACGAGAGGACGGGAAGAAATCAGCCCCAGCATTTT
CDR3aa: CTSSHERTGRNQPQHF

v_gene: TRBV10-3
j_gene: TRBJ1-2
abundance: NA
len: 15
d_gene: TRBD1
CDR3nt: TGTGCCATCAGAGGACAACAGGGGATCGACTATGGCTACACCTTC
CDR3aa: CAIRGQQGIDYGYTF

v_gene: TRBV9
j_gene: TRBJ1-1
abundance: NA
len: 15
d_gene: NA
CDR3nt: TGTGCCAGCAGCGACCTCCAGGGCCGGAACACTGAAGCTTTCTTT
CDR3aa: CASSDLQGRNTEAFF

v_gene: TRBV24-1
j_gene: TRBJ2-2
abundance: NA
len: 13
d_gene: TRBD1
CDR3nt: TGTGCCACCAGTAGGGGGCCCACCGGGGAGCTGTTTTTT
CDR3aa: CATSRGPTGELFF

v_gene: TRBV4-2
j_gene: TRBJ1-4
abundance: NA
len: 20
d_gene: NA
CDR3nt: TGTGCCAGCAGCCAAGATCTTGTAATCCGCACGGGATCCACTAATGAAAAACTGTTTTTT
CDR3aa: CASSQDLVIRTGSTNEKLFF

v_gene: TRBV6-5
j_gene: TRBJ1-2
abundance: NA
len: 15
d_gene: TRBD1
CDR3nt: TGTGCCAGCAGGACGGGCGGCGGGACAGCCTATGGCTACACCTTC
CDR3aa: CASRTGGGTAYGYTF

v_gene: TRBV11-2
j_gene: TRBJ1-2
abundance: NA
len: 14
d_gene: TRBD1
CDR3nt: TGTGCCAGCAGCGTGGGACAGAAAAACTCTGGCTACACCTTC
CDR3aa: CASSVGQKNSGYTF

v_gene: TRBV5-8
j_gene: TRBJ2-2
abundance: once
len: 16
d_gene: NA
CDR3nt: TGTGCCAGCAGAACATCCGGGACACAGAACACCGGGGAGCTGTTTTTT
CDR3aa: CASRTSGTQNTGELFF

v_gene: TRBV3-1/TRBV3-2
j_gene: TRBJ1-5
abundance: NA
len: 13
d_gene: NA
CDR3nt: TGTGCCAGCAGCCACCAAGGCGGACAGCCCCAGCATTTT
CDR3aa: CASSHQGGQPQHF

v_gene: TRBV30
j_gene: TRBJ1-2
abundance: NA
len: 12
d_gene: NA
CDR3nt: TGTGCCTGGGGTGGGGCGAGCTATGGCTACACCTTC
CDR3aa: CAWGGASYGYTF

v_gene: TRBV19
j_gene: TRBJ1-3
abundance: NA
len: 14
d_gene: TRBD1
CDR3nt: TGTGCCAGTAGGATGACAGGGGCTGGAAACACCATATATTTT
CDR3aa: CASRMTGAGNTIYF

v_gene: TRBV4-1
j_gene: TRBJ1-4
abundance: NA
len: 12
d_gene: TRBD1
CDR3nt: TGCGCCAGCAGCCAAGGGACAGGAAAACTGTTTTTT
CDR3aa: CASSQGTGKLFF

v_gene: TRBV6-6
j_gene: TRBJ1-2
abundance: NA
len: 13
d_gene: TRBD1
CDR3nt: TGTGCCAGCACATGGGACAGGCCCTATGGCTACACCTTC
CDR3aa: CASTWDRPYGYTF

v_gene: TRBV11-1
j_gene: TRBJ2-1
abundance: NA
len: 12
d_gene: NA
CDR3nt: TGTGCCAGCAGCTCTCAGGGCAATGAGCAGTTCTTC
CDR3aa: CASSSQGNEQFF

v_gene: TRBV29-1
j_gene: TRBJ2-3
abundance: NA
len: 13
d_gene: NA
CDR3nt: TGCAGCGCCCAGGGTATGATTGGAGATACGCAGTATTTT
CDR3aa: CSAQGMIGDTQYF

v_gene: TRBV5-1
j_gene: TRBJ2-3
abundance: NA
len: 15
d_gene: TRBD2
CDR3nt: TGCGCCAGCAGATGGACTAGCGGGAATTCAGATACGCAGTATTTT
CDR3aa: CASRWTSGNSDTQYF

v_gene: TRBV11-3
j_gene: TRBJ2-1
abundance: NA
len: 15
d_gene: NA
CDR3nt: TGTGCCAGCAGCTTAGGAGGTCAGGGTAGAAATGAGCAGTTCTTC
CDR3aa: CASSLGGQGRNEQFF

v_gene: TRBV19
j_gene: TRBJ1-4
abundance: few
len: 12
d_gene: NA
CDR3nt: TGTGCCAGTAGTATAGATCGATTCAGACTGTTTTTT
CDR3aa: CASSIDRFRLFF

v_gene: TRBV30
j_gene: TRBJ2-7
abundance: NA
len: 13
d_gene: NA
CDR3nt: TGTGCCTGGAGTAGACAGTTAGGCTACGAGCAGTACTTC
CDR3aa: CAWSRQLGYEQYF

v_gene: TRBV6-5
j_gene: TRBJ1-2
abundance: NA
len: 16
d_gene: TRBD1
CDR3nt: TGTGCCAGCAGTTCAACGCCGGGACAGACTAACTATGGCTACACCTTC
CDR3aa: CASSSTPGQTNYGYTF